The 30 T cell receptor beta chains reported below all come from one sample, sequenced in a study of T cells in Graves' hyperthyroidism and ophthalmopathy. Using RNA transcripts as the source, TCR beta CDR3 regions were amplified. First-round RT-PCR targeting the TCR CDR3 was performed with the HTBI primer set. TCRdb reprocessed the multiplex PCR reads with MiXCR, giving one entry per CDR3 protein. The sample records about 640,000 distinct CDR3 sequences, about a fifth being singletons. Material: blood. Source of these receptors: a man under 40 with Graves' ophthalmopathy.

The J gene is TRBJ1-1, the V gene TRBV20-1; D ambiguous. Germline assignment: CDR1 DFQATT and CDR2 SNEGSKA (reference sequence). The CDR3 spans 14 residues. V dropped 5 bases and J dropped 1 base, with 14 bases sitting between them. The CDR3 DNA reads as TGCAGTGCTCCCCCCGCGACAAAGAACACTGAAGCTTTCTTT. Translation: CSAPPATKNTEAFF.

The rearrangement uses TRBV28 and TRBJ2-1; D gene ambiguous. Germline CDR1 MDHEN, CDR2 SYDVKM. The V gene lost 5 bases and the J gene lost 4 bases, with 21 bases spanning the gap. CDR3 length: 17 amino acids. CDR3 nucleotide sequence: TGTGCCAGCAGTCCTCCTCCCTCTAGGGCCCTTTACAATGAGCAGTTCTTC. This sequence encodes CASSPPPSRALYNEQFF.

V gene TRBV4-1 combines with J gene TRBJ1-2; D perhaps matches TRBD1 (6 bases). Per germline, CDR1 MGHRA and CDR2 YSYEKL. CDR3 size: 15 residues. The V end lost 6 bases, the J end lost 2 bases, and 16 bases lay between the germline ends. CDR3 sequence: CASRSVGDTNYGYTF. CDR3 nucleotides: TGCGCCAGCAGATCTGTAGGGGACACCAACTATGGCTACACCTTC.

This clonotype was detected ten times or more. The chain uses TRBV20-1 and TRBJ1-2, with TRBD1 as a possible D gene (6 bases). CDR3 length: 18 amino acids. The germline V gene has CDR1 DFQATT and CDR2 SNEGSKA (reference sequence). Trimming removed 5 bases at V and 5 bases at J, with 30 bases between. The CDR3 DNA sequence: TGCAGTGCTGGAACGCCGGACAGCCCTCTACCAGTCCCTTATGGCTACACCTTC. This sequence encodes CSAGTPDSPLPVPYGYTF.

This clonotype was seen a few times. The V and J genes are TRBV28 and TRBJ2-7; D tentatively fits TRBD1 or TRBD2 (5 bases each). The V end lost 7 bases, the J end lost 3 bases, and 19 bases lay between the germline ends. The CDR3 contains 15 residues. Germline CDR1 is MDHEN and CDR2 is SYDVKM. DNA of the CDR3: TGTGCCAGCAACCCGGGACCCCAGGTCCACTACGAGCAGTACTTC. Its protein product is CASNPGPQVHYEQYF.

This chain links TRBV20-1 with TRBJ1-5; tentatively, D is TRBD1 (6 bases). The CDR3 is made up of 13 amino acids. Germline V gene lookup returns CDR1 DFQATT and CDR2 SNEGSKA (reference sequence). V lost 6 bases and J lost 3, with 12 bases in between. CDR3 DNA sequence: TGCAGTGCCCAAAGGGGGGTCAATCAGCCCCAGCATTTT. Translated: CSAQRGVNQPQHF.

Note on this clonotype: This sequence may be a read error, since a much larger clone differs from it by one base. The rearrangement links TRBV30 to TRBJ1-2; D gene uncertain. This CDR3 spans 13 amino acids. Germline-derived CDR1 and CDR2 are GTSNPN and SVGIG (reference sequence). DNA of the CDR3: TGTACCTGGAGCCTACGCAGTAACTATGGCTACACCTTC. This sequence encodes CTWSLRSNYGYTF.

The genes are TRBV6-1 and TRBJ1-5, with 12 bases identical to TRBD1. The CDR3 spans 16 residues. CDR1 MNHNS and CDR2 SASEGT come from the germline V gene. Trimming at V came to 5 bases and at J to 6 bases, leaving 8 bases not matched to a gene. CDR3 sequence: CASSSLGTGGTQPQHF. The CDR3 bases are TGTGCCAGCAGTTCCCTCGGGACAGGGGGCACTCAGCCCCAGCATTTT.

This clonotype was counted only a few times. V usage is TRBV3-1 and J usage is TRBJ2-3, with 9 bases fitting TRBD2. Trimming took 1 base from V and 4 from J; bases not matched to a gene: 6. The CDR3 extends over 16 amino acids. CDR1 and CDR2 (germline): LGHDT, YNNKEL (reference sequence). CDR3 sequence: CASSQGNSGSSDTQYF. CDR3 coding DNA: TGTGCCAGCAGCCAAGGGAATAGCGGGAGCTCAGATACGCAGTATTTT.

There are a few counts of this clonotype. The chain recombines TRBV7-9 with TRBJ1-1; D unclear. In germline, CDR1 is SEHNR, CDR2 FQNEAQ (reference sequence). V was shortened by 4 bases and J by 7 bases, with 13 bases between the two germline ends. The CDR3 is 13 amino acids. This chain's CDR3 is CASSYSDGDEAFF. DNA of the CDR3: TGTGCCAGCAGCTACTCAGACGGGGATGAAGCTTTCTTT.

This clonotype was seen at least ten times. The J gene is TRBJ2-1, the V gene TRBV5-1; the match to TRBD1 covers 7 bases. CDR1 SGHRS and CDR2 YFSETQ come from the germline V gene. This CDR3 spans 16 amino acids. V lost 3 bases to trimming and J lost 6 bases; unmatched junction nucleotides: 12. CDR3 in amino acids: CASSSVDRVGVNEQFF. The CDR3 DNA follows: TGCGCCAGCAGCTCGGTCGACAGGGTTGGTGTCAATGAGCAGTTCTTC.

This clonotype was seen at least ten times. The J gene is TRBJ2-3, the V gene TRBV11-2; D is perhaps TRBD2 (6 bases). The CDR3 sequence is 15 residues long. Per the germline V gene, CDR1 is SGHAT and CDR2 is FQNNGV. The V gene lost 7 bases and the J gene lost 2 bases, with 16 bases spanning the gap. CDR3 in amino acids: CASTASGTPTDTQYF. CDR3 bases: TGTGCCAGCACCGCCTCCGGGACTCCCACAGATACGCAGTATTTT. Supplemented by reference TRBV11-2 and TRBJ2-3, the full variable domain reads EAGVAQSPRYKIIEKRQSVAFWCNPISGHATLYWYQQILGQGPKLLIQFQNNGVVDDSQLPKDRFSAERLKGVDSTLKIQPAKLEDSAVYLCASTASGTPTDTQYFGPGTRLTVL.

CDR3 loop: CASSQERGRDTQYF. The CDR3 coding sequence is TGCGCCAGCAGCCAAGAAAGGGGCAGGGATACGCAGTATTTT. The chain uses TRBV4-3 and TRBJ2-3, with D possibly being TRBD1 (5 bases). Germline assignment: CDR1 LGHNA and CDR2 YSLEER. The CDR3 covers 14 residues. Trimming shortened V by 0 bases and J by 6 bases, and 10 bases separated the two germline ends.

Turning to this clonotype: One end of the junction fails to match germline, which may point to a read error. The CDR3 sequence: CASLPRRESSYNEQFF. CDR3 DNA: TGTGCCAGCTTACCACGGCGGGAAAGCTCCTACAATGAGCAGTTCTTC. This chain connects TRBV18 to TRBJ2-1, with D maybe TRBD2 (6 bases). This CDR3 spans 16 amino acids. The germline V gene has CDR1 KGHSH and CDR2 LQKENI.

V is TRBV29-1 and J is TRBJ2-6; D might be TRBD1 or TRBD2, each matching 5 bases. The V end was cut by 3 bases, the J end by 2 bases, with 8 bases between. This CDR3 has 14 residues. Germline CDR1 and CDR2: SQVTM and ANQGSEA. As DNA, the CDR3 is TGCAGCGTTGACAGGGAGACTGGGGCCAACGTCCTGACTTTC. Amino acids: CSVDRETGANVLTF.

In its sample, this clonotype was seen many times. The chain recombines TRBV4-1 with TRBJ1-1; 7 bases line up with TRBD1. Germline CDR1 and CDR2: MGHRA and YSYEKL. The trim removed 3 bases at V and 0 bases at J, leaving 10 bases unmatched. This CDR3 is built from 17 residues. This CDR3 reads CASSHSTGAEMNTEAFF. Here the CDR3 DNA reads TGCGCCAGCAGCCATAGCACAGGGGCAGAAATGAACACTGAAGCTTTCTTT.

For this clonotype: One end of the junction varies from germline; a read error may be responsible. J is TRBJ2-1 and V is TRBV9; D may be TRBD2 (6 bases). The V gene's germline CDR1 is SGDLS and CDR2 YYNGEE. This CDR3 is built from 14 residues. CDR3 nucleotides: TGTGCCGGCAGCGTGTCTGAGGGAGGCGGTGAGCAGTTCTTC. It encodes CAGSVSEGGGEQFF.

This clonotype was counted only a few times. V usage is TRBV3-1 and J usage is TRBJ2-5; no reliable D call. There are 12 residues in the CDR3. V was trimmed by 2 bases and J by 3 bases, leaving 4 bases between them. Germline CDR1 reads LGHDT; CDR2 reads YNNKEL (reference sequence). CDR3 in DNA: TGTGCCAGCAGCCAATACGAAGAGACCCAGTACTTC. Translating gives CASSQYEETQYF.

This clonotype was picked up a small number of times. The V call is TRBV12-3 or TRBV12-4, the J call TRBJ2-5, with TRBD2 matching over 7 bases. CDR3 length: 13 amino acids. The V segment lost 7 bases and the J segment 5 bases; nucleotides outside the gene matches: 7. The CDR3 reads CASILTAGETQYF. CDR3 bases: TGTGCCAGCATCCTGACAGCGGGGGAGACCCAGTACTTC.

V gene TRBV30 combines with J gene TRBJ1-2, with 8 bases aligning to TRBD1. J lost 2 bases, V lost 3 bases, and 5 bases had no gene match. Germline V gives CDR1 GTSNPN, CDR2 SVGIG (reference sequence). The CDR3 consists of 14 residues. The CDR3 bases are TGTGCCTGGAGGGGGACAGGACCCAACTATGGCTACACCTTC. Its protein is CAWRGTGPNYGYTF.

The chain couples TRBV7-9 to TRBJ2-7, with 13 bases identical to TRBD2. Looked up from germline, CDR1 is SEHNR and CDR2 is FQNEAQ (reference sequence). This CDR3 has 15 residues. The trim removed 6 bases at V and 0 bases at J, leaving 2 bases unmatched. The CDR3 sequence is CASRGTSGDSYEQYF. The CDR3 DNA is TGTGCCAGCAGAGGGACTAGCGGGGACTCCTACGAGCAGTACTTC.

CDR3 nucleotides: TGTGCCAGCAGCTTACCTAACGGCGAGCAGTACTTC. Amino acid sequence: CASSLPNGEQYF. J is TRBJ2-7 and V is TRBV13; no clear D. Germline V CDR1 and CDR2: PRHDT, FYEKMQ (reference sequence). The V end lost 2 bases, the J end lost 6 bases, and 8 bases lay between the germline ends. This CDR3 spans 12 amino acids. Full variable domain (outside the CDR3, taken from reference TRBV13 and TRBJ2-7): AAGVIQSPRHLIKEKRETATLKCYPIPRHDTVYWYQQGPGQDPQFLISFYEKMQSDKGSIPDRFSAQQFSDYHSELNMSSLELGDSALYFCASSLPNGEQYFGPGTRLTVT.

This clonotype was observed a handful of times. The V call is TRBV10-3, the J call TRBJ2-3; no clear D. The V and J ends lost 9 bases and 4 bases respectively, with 11 bases between them. Germline V CDR1 and CDR2: ENHRY, SYGVKD. CDR3 length: 12 residues. CDR3 nucleotide sequence: TGTGCCATGCGGACGAGCGCAGATACGCAGTATTTT. Protein sequence: CAMRTSADTQYF.

V and J are TRBV15 and TRBJ2-7; the D call may be TRBD1 or TRBD2 (5 bases each). Trimming stripped 3 bases from V and 7 bases from J, with 22 bases between. CDR1 and CDR2 (germline): LNHNV, YYDKDF (reference sequence). The length of the CDR3 is 16 residues. CDR3 in amino acids: CATSRPPGPPFREQYF. The CDR3 DNA reads as TGTGCCACCAGCAGGCCACCGGGACCTCCCTTCAGGGAGCAGTACTTC.

In this sample, this clonotype turned up a few times. The chain is built from TRBV28 and TRBJ2-1; 9 bases line up with TRBD2. V gave up 6 bases and J gave up 14 bases; unmatched junction bases: 14. Germline lookup yields CDR1 MDHEN and CDR2 SYDVKM. The CDR3 totals 14 residues. CDR3 sequence (DNA): TGTGCCAGCAGCCCTAGCGGGGACCGTGGAGGGGAGTTCTTC. The encoded protein is CASSPSGDRGGEFF.

This clonotype was recorded at least ten times. This chain uses TRBV20-1 with TRBJ2-1; D gene ambiguous. Germline V gene sequence: CDR1 DFQATT, CDR2 SNEGSKA (reference sequence). The length of the CDR3 is 12 residues. Trimming cost V 2 bases and J 5 bases, with 7 bases left between them. CDR3 nucleotides: TGCAGTGCTAGAATGGGGAACAATGAGCAGTTCTTC. The encoded protein is CSARMGNNEQFF.

This clonotype has ten or more counts. V gene TRBV11-2 combines with J gene TRBJ2-7; the match to TRBD1 covers 9 bases. CDR1 and CDR2 (germline): SGHAT, FQNNGV. V was pared by 6 bases and J by 6 bases, with 12 bases of the junction left unmatched. This CDR3 is built from 15 residues. CDR3 sequence: CASSSSRTGALEQYF. The CDR3 nucleotides are TGTGCCAGCAGTTCATCCAGGACAGGGGCCCTCGAGCAGTACTTC. Variable domain in full (rest from reference TRBV11-2 and TRBJ2-7): EAGVAQSPRYKIIEKRQSVAFWCNPISGHATLYWYQQILGQGPKLLIQFQNNGVVDDSQLPKDRFSAERLKGVDSTLKIQPAKLEDSAVYLCASSSSRTGALEQYFGPGTRLTVT.

The J gene is TRBJ2-1, the V gene TRBV12-3 or TRBV12-4; no clear D gene. Trimming shortened V by 3 bases and J by 8 bases, and 11 bases separated the two germline ends. The CDR3 consists of 13 residues. In DNA, the CDR3 is TGTGCCAGCAGTTTCGCAACAATCGATGAGCAGTTCTTC. This translates into CASSFATIDEQFF.

Remarks on this clonotype: Given a much more abundant clone one base away, this may be a read error. The rearrangement joins TRBV7-9 to TRBJ2-5, with 10 positions matching TRBD1. The germline CDR1 and CDR2 sequences are SEHNR and FQNEAQ (reference sequence). This CDR3 comprises 16 residues. The CDR3 nucleotides read TGTACCAGCAGCCCCCCTGACAGGGGGCGGCAAGAGACCCAGTACTTC. Protein: CTSSPPDRGRQETQYF.

This clonotype appeared a few times. V and J are TRBV20-1 and TRBJ2-5, with TRBD1 as a possible D gene (6 bases). Trimming cost V 5 bases and J 9 bases, with 25 bases left between them. The CDR3 runs to 15 residues. Germline V gene sequence: CDR1 DFQATT, CDR2 SNEGSKA (reference sequence). The CDR3, as DNA: TGCAGTGCTCAGAGGACAGATAGAATTGAAACGGCCCAGTACTTC. Protein: CSAQRTDRIETAQYF.